This TCR beta chain was obtained from a study of shared clonotypes between healthy human individuals. Study results and caveats: Clonotypes not shared had lower generation probabilities than those common to all four donors. Naive CD4 clonotypes overlapped across several donors at approximately 5.3%.

Concerning this clone: The target antigen is unknown. This specimen includes other DNA sequences encoding the same CDR3.

TCRdb's table, derived via immunoSEQ multiplex PCR, lists solely in-frame clones and lacks some. This sample has about 2.3 million clones; about nine tenths occur once, and the top ten carry 0.3% to 0.45%. The study separated CD4+ cells into CD45RA+ naive and CD45RA-negative memory subsets. Per germline, CDR1 MNHNS and CDR2 SASEGT. CDR3 size: 12 residues. V lost 1 base and J 2 bases, leaving 3 bases between the germline ends. This clonotype was sampled from a man aged 18 to 29 in good health. Some clones in this sample may be carry-over from other donors' samples. V usage is TRBV6-1 and J usage is TRBJ2-7, with D uncertain. What was sequenced was naive CD4+ T cells from PBMCs. Subset in this sample: CD45RA+ positively selected. CDR3 sequence: CASSEVAYEQYF. The CDR3 region has the DNA TGTGCCAGCAGTGAAGTTGCCTACGAGCAGTACTTC.